Below, 17 T cell receptor beta chains from the same sample are listed, as sequenced in a study of T-cell memory formation after mild COVID-19. TCRdb used MiXCR to reprocess the 5' RACE reads, holding one entry per CDR3 protein. The sample records 200,000 to 250,000 distinct CDR3 sequences, approximately 10% being singletons. The sequenced material came from PBMCs or a T cell subset sorted from them (not recorded which). The receptors derive from a man aged 18 to 29 who had mild COVID-19 (a few samples of this study predate the infection). Cell type and time point are not known.

This chain joins TRBV20-1 and TRBJ2-3, with D maybe TRBD2 (5 bases). The CDR3 length is 14 residues. Germline V gene data show CDR1 as DFQATT and CDR2 as SNEGSKA (reference sequence). V was cut by 6 bases and J by 6 bases, with 19 bases left in between. The CDR3 coding sequence is TGCAGTGCAACCACCGGAAGGGAGTCGGATACGCAGTATTTT. Amino acid sequence: CSATTGRESDTQYF.

DNA for the CDR3: TGCAGCGCTCGAGGGTTCCCTAGCATAGACAATGAGCAGTTCTTC. This sequence encodes CSARGFPSIDNEQFF. This rearrangement joins TRBV29-1 to TRBJ2-1, with a weak D call TRBD2 (5 bases). CDR3 length equals 15 residues. The germline V gene has CDR1 SQVTM and CDR2 ANQGSEA. Deletions cut 7 bases from V and 5 bases from J, with 21 bases between.

The chain combines TRBV29-1 with TRBJ2-5; D tentatively fits TRBD1 or TRBD2 (5 bases each). Germline V gives CDR1 SQVTM, CDR2 ANQGSEA. The CDR3 length is 13 residues. Trimming removed 3 bases at V and 1 base at J, with 9 bases between. In DNA, the CDR3 is TGCAGCGTTGACAGGGACCTCCAAGAGACCCAGTACTTC. Protein: CSVDRDLQETQYF.

The chain is built from TRBV7-8 and TRBJ2-7; no reliable D call. V lost 4 bases and J lost 4, with 5 bases in between. The CDR3 consists of 11 residues. In germline, CDR1 is SGHVS, CDR2 FQNEAQ. In DNA form, the CDR3 reads TGTGCCAGCAGCTCAGAGTACGAGCAGTACTTC. It translates to CASSSEYEQYF.

This clonotype came up a few times. CDR3 region: CASRRDEGQPQHF. The CDR3 DNA sequence: TGTGCCAGCAGAAGGGACGAAGGTCAGCCCCAGCATTTT. V gene TRBV6-2 or TRBV6-3 combines with J gene TRBJ1-5; TRBD1 might be the D (5 bases). With 6 bases removed from V and 6 bases from J, the gap between germline ends came to 12 bases. Germline V gene sequence: CDR1 MNHEY, CDR2 SVGEGT. CDR3 length equals 13 residues.

The chain combines TRBV7-9 with TRBJ2-7, with unresolved D. The V end was cut by 6 bases, the J end by 3 bases, with 12 bases between. Germline V gene data show CDR1 as SEHNR and CDR2 as FQNEAQ (reference sequence). The CDR3 covers 13 residues. The CDR3 DNA sequence: TGTGCCAGCAGTTTCAGCACCATCTACGAGCAGTACTTC. This codes for CASSFSTIYEQYF.

The J gene is TRBJ1-2, the V gene TRBV6-5; TRBD1 is a possible D gene (6 bases). Between the trimmed V and J ends, which lost 6 bases and 7 bases, there was a span of 15 bases. The CDR3 is 13 amino acids. The germline gives CDR1 MNHEY, CDR2 SVGAGI. The CDR3 region has the DNA TGTGCCAGCAGCCGAGATACAGGGTTTGGCTACACCTTC. Translated: CASSRDTGFGYTF.

CDR3 residues: CASSPTRTGVHTEAFF. The CDR3, as DNA: TGTGCCAGCAGCCCGACCAGGACAGGGGTGCACACTGAAGCTTTCTTT. The chain has TRBV7-2 and TRBJ1-1; TRBD1 aligns across 9 bases. This CDR3 contains 16 residues. V gave up 5 bases and J gave up 3 bases; unmatched junction bases: 10. Per the germline V gene, CDR1 is SGHTA and CDR2 is FQGNSA.

A few counts support this clonotype. The rearrangement joins TRBV20-1 to TRBJ2-5; TRBD2 matches at 9 bases. V gave up 7 bases and J gave up 3 bases; unmatched junction bases: 6. Germline CDR1 reads DFQATT; CDR2 reads SNEGSKA (reference sequence). This CDR3 comprises 13 residues. The CDR3 DNA reads TGCAGTGTCCCGGGACTAGCCAAAGAGACCCAGTACTTC. It translates to CSVPGLAKETQYF.

The V gene is TRBV18, the J gene TRBJ2-1; D is perhaps TRBD1 (6 bases). V was trimmed by 3 bases and J by 5 bases, leaving 23 bases between them. The CDR3 sequence is 18 residues long. The germline gives CDR1 KGHSH, CDR2 LQKENI. The CDR3 DNA reads as TGTGCCAGCTCACCCTACTTGACAGGTACCTCTGTAGACAATGAGCAGTTCTTC. Its translation is CASSPYLTGTSVDNEQFF.

This rearrangement joins TRBV18 to TRBJ2-1; 12 positions agree with TRBD2. V was pared by 6 bases and J by 10 bases, with 4 bases of the junction left unmatched. The CDR3 has 13 amino acids. Germline lookup yields CDR1 KGHSH and CDR2 LQKENI. The CDR3 bases are TGTGCCAGCTCCCGAGGACTAGCGGGGGAGCAGTTCTTC. Protein: CASSRGLAGEQFF.

This clonotype has a handful of counts. The rearrangement uses TRBV18 and TRBJ2-4; 10 positions agree with TRBD2. V lost 3 bases and J lost 3; bases outside the gene matches: 8. Germline CDR1 is KGHSH and CDR2 is LQKENI. CDR3 size: 17 residues. The CDR3 is CASSPLAGARGKNIQYF. In DNA form, the CDR3 reads TGTGCCAGCTCACCCCTAGCGGGGGCCAGGGGCAAAAACATTCAGTACTTC.

The J gene is TRBJ1-5, the V gene TRBV10-3; D uncertain. Looked up from germline, CDR1 is ENHRY and CDR2 is SYGVKD. The V end was cut by 4 bases, the J end by 7 bases, with 17 bases between. The CDR3 has 15 residues. CDR3 protein: CAISANGPKGQPQHF. As DNA, the CDR3 is TGTGCCATCAGTGCCAACGGGCCTAAGGGACAGCCCCAGCATTTT.

This clonotype was seen repeatedly, ten times or more. V usage is TRBV10-1 and J usage is TRBJ2-1; no clear D. The CDR3 is 12 residues long. Germline CDR1 and CDR2: WNHNN and SYGVQD (reference sequence). The V end was cut by 6 bases, the J end by 9 bases, with 12 bases between. CDR3 sequence (DNA): TGCGCCAGCAGCGACCCCGGACGTGAGCAGTTCTTC. This codes for CASSDPGREQFF.

This sequence joins TRBV2 and TRBJ1-1; TRBD1 is a possible D gene (6 bases). Germline-derived CDR1 and CDR2 are SNHLY and FYNNEI. The CDR3 consists of 14 residues. Trimming took 3 bases from V and 4 from J, leaving 12 bases between them. CDR3 residues: CASSDTRGVTEAFF. CDR3 nucleotides: TGTGCCAGCAGTGATACCAGGGGTGTCACTGAAGCTTTCTTT.

The CDR3 sequence: CASTKGTGGSTRGNQPQHF. The CDR3, as DNA: TGTGCCAGCACCAAGGGTACAGGGGGTTCTACGCGTGGCAATCAGCCCCAGCATTTT. This rearrangement joins TRBV6-2 or TRBV6-3 to TRBJ1-5; 8 bases agree with TRBD1. The CDR3 runs 19 residues. CDR1 is MNHEY, CDR2 SVGEGT, per germline. V lost 7 bases and J lost 2; bases outside the gene matches: 19.

The sample holds many counts of this clonotype. The rearrangement uses TRBV7-2 and TRBJ1-3, with D unclear. The CDR3 consists of 14 residues. Trimming removed 5 bases from V and 8 bases from J, with 16 bases in between. CDR1 SGHTA and CDR2 FQGNSA come from the germline V gene. The CDR3 region has the DNA TGTGCCAGCAGCCCCGGGCCCGGGAGGGACACCATATATTTT. Residues: CASSPGPGRDTIYF.